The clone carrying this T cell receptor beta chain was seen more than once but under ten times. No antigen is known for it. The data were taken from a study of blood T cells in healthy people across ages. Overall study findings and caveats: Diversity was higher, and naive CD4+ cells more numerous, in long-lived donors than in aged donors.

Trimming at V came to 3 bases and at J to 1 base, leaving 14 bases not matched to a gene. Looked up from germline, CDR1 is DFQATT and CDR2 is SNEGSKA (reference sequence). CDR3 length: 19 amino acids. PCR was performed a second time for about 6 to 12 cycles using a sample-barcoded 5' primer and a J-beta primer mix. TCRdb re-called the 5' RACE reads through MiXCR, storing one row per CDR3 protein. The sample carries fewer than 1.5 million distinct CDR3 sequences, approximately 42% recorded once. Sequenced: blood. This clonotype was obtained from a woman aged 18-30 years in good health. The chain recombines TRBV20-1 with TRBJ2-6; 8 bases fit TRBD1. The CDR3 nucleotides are TGCAGTGCTAGTGGGGCAGGGACAGGTTGGATTTCTGGGGCCAACGTCCTGACTTTC. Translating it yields CSASGAGTGWISGANVLTF.